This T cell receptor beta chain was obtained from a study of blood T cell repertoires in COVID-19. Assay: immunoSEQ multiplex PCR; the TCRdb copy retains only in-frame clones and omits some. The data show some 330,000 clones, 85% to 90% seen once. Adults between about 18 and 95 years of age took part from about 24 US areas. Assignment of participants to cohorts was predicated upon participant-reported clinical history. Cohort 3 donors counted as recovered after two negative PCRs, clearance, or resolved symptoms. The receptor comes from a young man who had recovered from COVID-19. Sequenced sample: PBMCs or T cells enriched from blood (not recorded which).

In nucleotides, the CDR3 is TGTGCCAGCAGCCAGTCGGGGGGAACCCACCTCGGGGAGCTGTTTTTT. It is translated as CASSQSGGTHLGELFF. The V call is TRBV6-6, the J call TRBJ2-2, with 7 bases lining up with TRBD2. Germline V gene data show CDR1 as MNHNY and CDR2 as SVGAGI (reference sequence). The V gene end was trimmed by 6 bases and the J gene end by 7 bases; junction bases not matched to a gene: 14. This CDR3 contains 16 residues.